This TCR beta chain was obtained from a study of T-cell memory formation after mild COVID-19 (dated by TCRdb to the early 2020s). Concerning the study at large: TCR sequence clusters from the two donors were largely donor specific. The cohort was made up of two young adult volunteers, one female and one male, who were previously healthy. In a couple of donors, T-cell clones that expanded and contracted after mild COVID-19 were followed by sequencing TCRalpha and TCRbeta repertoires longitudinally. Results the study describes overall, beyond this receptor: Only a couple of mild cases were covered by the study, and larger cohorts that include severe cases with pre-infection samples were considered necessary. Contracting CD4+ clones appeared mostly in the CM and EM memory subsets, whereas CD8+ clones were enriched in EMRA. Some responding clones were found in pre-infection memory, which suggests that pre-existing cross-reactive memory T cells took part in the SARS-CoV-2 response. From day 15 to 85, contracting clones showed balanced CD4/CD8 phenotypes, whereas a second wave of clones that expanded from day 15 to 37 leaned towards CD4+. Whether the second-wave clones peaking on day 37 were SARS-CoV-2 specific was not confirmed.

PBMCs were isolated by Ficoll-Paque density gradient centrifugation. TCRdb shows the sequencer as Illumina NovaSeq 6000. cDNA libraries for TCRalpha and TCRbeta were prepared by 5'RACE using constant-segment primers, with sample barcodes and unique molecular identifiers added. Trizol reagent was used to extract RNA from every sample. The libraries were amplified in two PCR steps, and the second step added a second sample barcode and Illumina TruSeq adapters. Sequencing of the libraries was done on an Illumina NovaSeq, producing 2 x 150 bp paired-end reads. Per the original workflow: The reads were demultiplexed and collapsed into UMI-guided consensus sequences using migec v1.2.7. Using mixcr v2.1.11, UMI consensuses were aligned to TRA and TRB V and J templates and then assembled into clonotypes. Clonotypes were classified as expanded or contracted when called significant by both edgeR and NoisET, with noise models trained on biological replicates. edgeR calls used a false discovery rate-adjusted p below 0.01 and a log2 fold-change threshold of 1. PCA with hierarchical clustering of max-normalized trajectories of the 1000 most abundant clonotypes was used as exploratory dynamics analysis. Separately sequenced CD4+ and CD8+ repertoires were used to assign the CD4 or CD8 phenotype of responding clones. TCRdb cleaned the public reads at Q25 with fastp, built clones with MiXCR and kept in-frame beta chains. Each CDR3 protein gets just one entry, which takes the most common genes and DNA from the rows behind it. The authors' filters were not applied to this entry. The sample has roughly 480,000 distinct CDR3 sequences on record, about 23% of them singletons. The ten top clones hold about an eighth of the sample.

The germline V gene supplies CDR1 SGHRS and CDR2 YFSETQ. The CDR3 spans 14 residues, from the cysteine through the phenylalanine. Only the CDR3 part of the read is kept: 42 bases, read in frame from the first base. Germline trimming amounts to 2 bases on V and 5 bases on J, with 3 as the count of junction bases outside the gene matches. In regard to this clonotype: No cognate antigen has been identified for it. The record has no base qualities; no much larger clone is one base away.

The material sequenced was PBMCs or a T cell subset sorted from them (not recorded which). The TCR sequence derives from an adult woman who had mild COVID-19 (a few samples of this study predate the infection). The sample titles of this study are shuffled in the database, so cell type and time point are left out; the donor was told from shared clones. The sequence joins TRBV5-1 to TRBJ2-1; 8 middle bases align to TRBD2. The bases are TGCGCCAGCAGCTTCAACGGGGGGGACAATGAGCAGTTCTTC. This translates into CASSFNGGDNEQFF.